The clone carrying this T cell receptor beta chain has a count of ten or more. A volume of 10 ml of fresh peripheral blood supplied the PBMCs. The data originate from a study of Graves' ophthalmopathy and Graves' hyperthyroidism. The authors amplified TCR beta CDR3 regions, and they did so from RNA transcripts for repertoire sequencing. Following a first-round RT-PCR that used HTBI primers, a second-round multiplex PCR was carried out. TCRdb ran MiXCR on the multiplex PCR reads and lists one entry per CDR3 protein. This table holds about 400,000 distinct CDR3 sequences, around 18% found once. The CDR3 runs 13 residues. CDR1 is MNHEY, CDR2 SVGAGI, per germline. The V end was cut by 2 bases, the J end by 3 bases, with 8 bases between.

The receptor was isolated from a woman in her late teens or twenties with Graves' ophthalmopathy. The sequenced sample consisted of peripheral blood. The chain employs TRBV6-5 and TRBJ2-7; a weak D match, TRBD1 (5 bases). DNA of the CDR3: TGTGCCAGCAGTTACGGGGCCCACTACGAGCAGTACTTC. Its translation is CASSYGAHYEQYF.